This TCR beta chain was identified during a study of T cells after yellow fever vaccination. Whole-study findings and limits: The booster saw the reappearance of most primary-vaccination clones (about 95% CD4, about 90% CD8).

Between the trimmed V and J ends, which lost 1 base and 5 bases, there was a span of 8 bases. Germline CDR1 is SGHTA and CDR2 is FQGNSA. The CDR3 runs 14 residues. A few counts support this clonotype. The antigen is unknown. For TCR, cDNA came from 5'RACE template switching, which added a universal primer site and UMIs. TCRdb used MiXCR to reprocess the 5' RACE reads, holding one entry per CDR3 protein. The table has fewer than 400,000 distinct CDR3 sequences, about 11% seen once. Here the sequenced sample was CD4+ T cells sorted from PBMCs, taken 45 days after the yellow fever booster vaccination. The receptor's source is a young man who received the YFV17D yellow fever vaccine. The chain carries TRBV7-2 and TRBJ2-2; D not certain. Here the CDR3 reads CASSLGILTGELFF. The CDR3, as DNA: TGTGCCAGCAGCTTAGGGATTTTAACCGGGGAGCTGTTTTTT.